This passage covers 15 T cell receptor beta chains from one sample sequenced in a study of blood T cell repertoires in COVID-19. Method: immunoSEQ multiplex PCR; TCRdb's copy keeps in-frame clones and lacks some. Of some 400,000 clones in the sample, roughly four fifths were seen once. The source material was peripheral blood. The receptor set was obtained from a human donor with acute or convalescent COVID-19. The donor label of this sample is uncertain.

The chain recombines TRBV18 with TRBJ2-3; 8 bases are shared with TRBD1. The germline gives CDR1 KGHSH, CDR2 LQKENI. The CDR3 is 15 amino acids. V shed 3 bases, J shed 4 bases, and the junction held 6 bases outside the gene matches. CDR3 DNA sequence: TGTGCCAGCTCACCTGGTACAGGGGGTCCAGATACGCAGTATTTT. It codes for CASSPGTGGPDTQYF. The full variable domain, with the rest looked up from reference TRBV18 and TRBJ2-3, is NAGVMQNPRHLVRRRGQEARLRCSPMKGHSHVYWYRQLPEEGLKFMVYLQKENIIDESGMPKERFSAEFPKEGPSILRIQQVVRGDSAAYFCASSPGTGGPDTQYFGPGTRLTVL.

The V gene is TRBV12-3 or TRBV12-4, the J gene TRBJ1-2; D is unresolved. The V and J ends lost 5 bases and 4 bases respectively, with 11 bases between them. The CDR3 has 13 amino acids. CDR3 loop: CASSANSFYGYTF. The DNA for the CDR3 is TGTGCCAGCAGTGCGAACAGTTTCTATGGCTACACCTTC.

The table lists this clone with a few counts. The chain uses TRBV19 and TRBJ1-6; 8 bases are shared with TRBD1. This CDR3 comprises 14 residues. Trimming cost V 5 bases and J 8 bases; bases outside gene matches: 5. Germline CDR1 is LNHDA and CDR2 is SQIVND (reference sequence). The CDR3: CASSSRQGHSPLHF. In DNA, the CDR3 is TGTGCCAGTAGTTCGAGACAGGGGCATTCACCCCTCCACTTT. Full variable domain (remainder filled in from reference TRBV19 and TRBJ1-6): DGGITQSPKYLFRKEGQNVTLSCEQNLNHDAMYWYRQDPGQGLRLIYYSQIVNDFQKGDIAEGYSVSREKKESFPLTVTSAQKNPTAFYLCASSSRQGHSPLHFGNGTRLTVT.

The chain couples TRBV7-9 to TRBJ2-1, with 9 bases that match TRBD2. Trimming took 7 bases from V and 5 from J; bases not matched to a gene: 9. Germline values: CDR1 SEHNR, CDR2 FQNEAQ (reference sequence). The CDR3 has 15 residues. CDR3 residues: CASILSGSIHNEQFF. CDR3 DNA sequence: TGTGCCAGCATCCTTAGCGGGAGTATCCACAATGAGCAGTTCTTC. Filled out from reference TRBV7-9 and TRBJ2-1, the complete variable domain reads DTGVSQNPRHKITKRGQNVTFRCDPISEHNRLYWYRQTLGQGPEFLTYFQNEAQLEKSRLLSDRFSAERPKGSFSTLEIQRTEQGDSAMYLCASILSGSIHNEQFFGPGTRLTVL.

The chain is built from TRBV30 and TRBJ1-2; D not certain. Germline loops: CDR1 GTSNPN, CDR2 SVGIG (reference sequence). Trimming stripped 8 bases from V and 7 bases from J, with 14 bases between. The CDR3 consists of 11 residues. The CDR3 loop reads CAGEEIRGYTF. The CDR3 region has the DNA TGTGCCGGAGAAGAGATCCGTGGCTACACCTTC. Using reference TRBV30 and TRBJ1-2 for the parts outside the CDR3, the full variable domain is SQTIHQWPATLVQPVGSPLSLECTVEGTSNPNLYWYRQAAGRGLQLLFYSVGIGQISSEVPQNLSASRPQDRQFILSSKKLLLSDSGFYLCAGEEIRGYTFGSGTRLTVV.

The chain couples TRBV4-2 to TRBJ1-2; D gene ambiguous. The V end lost 0 bases, the J end lost 6 bases, and 14 bases lay between the germline ends. The germline gives CDR1 LGHNA, CDR2 YNFKEQ. The CDR3 is made up of 15 amino acids. The chain's CDR3 is CASSQDPAGRDGYTF. The CDR3 DNA follows: TGTGCCAGCAGCCAAGACCCGGCAGGTAGAGATGGCTACACCTTC.

The J gene is TRBJ2-7, the V gene TRBV7-9; 7 nucleotides line up with TRBD1. Germline values: CDR1 SEHNR, CDR2 FQNEAQ (reference sequence). The CDR3 length is 14 residues. V dropped 4 bases and J dropped 7; count of bases not matched to a gene: 10. CDR3 region: CASSSRDSLGEQYF. The CDR3 bases are TGTGCCAGCAGCTCCCGGGACAGCCTGGGAGAGCAGTACTTC. The full variable domain, with the rest looked up from reference TRBV7-9 and TRBJ2-7, is DTGVSQNPRHKITKRGQNVTFRCDPISEHNRLYWYRQTLGQGPEFLTYFQNEAQLEKSRLLSDRFSAERPKGSFSTLEIQRTEQGDSAMYLCASSSRDSLGEQYFGPGTRLTVT.

The chain is built from TRBV7-9 and TRBJ2-5, with D maybe TRBD2 (6 bases). The V gene lost 5 bases and the J gene lost 5 bases, with 15 bases spanning the gap. This CDR3 is built from 14 residues. The germline CDR1 and CDR2 sequences are SEHNR and FQNEAQ (reference sequence). CDR3 protein: CASSLEGSGETQYF. The CDR3 DNA reads TGTGCCAGCAGCCTGGAGGGGAGTGGGGAGACCCAGTACTTC.

This clone has a single count. The J gene is TRBJ2-5, the V gene TRBV19; TRBD1 matches 7 bases. Germline values: CDR1 LNHDA, CDR2 SQIVND (reference sequence). This CDR3 contains 16 residues. The ends lost 9 bases at V and 5 bases at J; junction bases unmatched: 18. CDR3 sequence (DNA): TGTGCCAGCGGAAGAGGTCGACAGGGTGGAACGGAGACCCAGTACTTC. This translates into CASGRGRQGGTETQYF. Complete variable domain (other parts from reference TRBV19 and TRBJ2-5): DGGITQSPKYLFRKEGQNVTLSCEQNLNHDAMYWYRQDPGQGLRLIYYSQIVNDFQKGDIAEGYSVSREKKESFPLTVTSAQKNPTAFYLCASGRGRQGGTETQYFGPGTRLLVL.

V is TRBV14 and J is TRBJ2-5; 8 bases line up with TRBD1. This CDR3 is built from 16 residues. Germline lookup yields CDR1 SGHDN and CDR2 FVKESK. Trimming cost V 7 bases and J 1 base; bases outside gene matches: 11. The chain's CDR3 is CASTKGGTGLQETQYF. CDR3 bases: TGTGCCAGCACCAAAGGGGGGACAGGCCTCCAAGAGACCCAGTACTTC.

This rearrangement joins TRBV11-2 to TRBJ1-1, with 10 bases identical to TRBD1. The CDR3 runs to 15 residues. V shed 3 bases, J shed 11 bases, and the junction held 12 bases outside the gene matches. The germline V gene encodes CDR1 SGHAT and CDR2 FQNNGV. The CDR3 nucleotides read TGTGCCAGCAGCTTCCCCGGGACAGGGGTCACTAGGGCTTTCTTT. It codes for CASSFPGTGVTRAFF.

The chain is built from TRBV7-9 and TRBJ2-1; perhaps TRBD2 as D (6 bases). This CDR3 region has 14 residues. The germline gives CDR1 SEHNR, CDR2 FQNEAQ (reference sequence). V was cut by 8 bases and J by 0 bases, with 11 bases left in between. As DNA, the CDR3 is TGTGCCAGCTCCCGGGGGAGCTCCTACAATGAGCAGTTCTTC. Its protein product is CASSRGSSYNEQFF.

V gene TRBV4-1 combines with J gene TRBJ1-3; 9 bases agree with TRBD1. Looked up from germline, CDR1 is MGHRA and CDR2 is YSYEKL. Germline trimming cut 2 bases from V and 4 bases from J; bases unmatched to any gene: 9. There are 17 residues in the CDR3. CDR3 protein: CASSQRLGTGSGNTIYF. CDR3 bases: TGCGCCAGCAGCCAACGCCTCGGGACAGGGTCAGGAAACACCATATATTTT.

This clone has just a few counts. The same CDR3 can be traced to other DNA sequences in this sample. V is TRBV30 and J is TRBJ2-7; 11 bases are shared with TRBD1. Germline-derived CDR1 and CDR2 are GTSNPN and SVGIG (reference sequence). This CDR3 contains 13 residues. The ends lost 6 bases at V and 3 bases at J; junction bases unmatched: 4. CDR3 sequence: CACPGQGVYEQYF. In nucleotides, the CDR3 is TGTGCCTGTCCGGGACAGGGGGTCTACGAGCAGTACTTC.

This rearrangement joins TRBV6-5 to TRBJ1-1, with D tentatively TRBD1 (6 bases). This CDR3 has 15 amino acids. Germline V gives CDR1 MNHEY, CDR2 SVGAGI. Trimming stripped 3 bases from V and 1 base from J, with 12 bases between. The CDR3 region has the DNA TGTGCCAGCAGTTATTCAGGGGCTACGAACACTGAAGCTTTCTTT. Its protein is CASSYSGATNTEAFF.